The clone carrying this TCR beta chain was seen more than once but under ten times. Its matching antigen is unknown. Repertoires were generated with immunoSEQ multiplex PCR, while TCRdb's copy carries only in-frame clones and drops some. Found here are about 4,800 clones, just under 40% of them singletons; the top ten hold about 5.8%. Per the germline V gene, CDR1 is KGHSH and CDR2 is LQKENI. V was pared by 5 bases and J by 5 bases, with 6 bases between. The CDR3 length is 11 residues. This sample was taken from a study of Tregs in tolerant kidney transplant recipients. This TCR derives from a human donor in good health. The chain links TRBV18 to TRBJ2-5; D unresolved. What was sequenced was CD8+ T cells from blood cultured with allogeneic cells. In DNA, the CDR3 is TGTGCCAGCTCATCAACTGAGACCCAGTACTTC. Amino acid sequence: CASSSTETQYF.